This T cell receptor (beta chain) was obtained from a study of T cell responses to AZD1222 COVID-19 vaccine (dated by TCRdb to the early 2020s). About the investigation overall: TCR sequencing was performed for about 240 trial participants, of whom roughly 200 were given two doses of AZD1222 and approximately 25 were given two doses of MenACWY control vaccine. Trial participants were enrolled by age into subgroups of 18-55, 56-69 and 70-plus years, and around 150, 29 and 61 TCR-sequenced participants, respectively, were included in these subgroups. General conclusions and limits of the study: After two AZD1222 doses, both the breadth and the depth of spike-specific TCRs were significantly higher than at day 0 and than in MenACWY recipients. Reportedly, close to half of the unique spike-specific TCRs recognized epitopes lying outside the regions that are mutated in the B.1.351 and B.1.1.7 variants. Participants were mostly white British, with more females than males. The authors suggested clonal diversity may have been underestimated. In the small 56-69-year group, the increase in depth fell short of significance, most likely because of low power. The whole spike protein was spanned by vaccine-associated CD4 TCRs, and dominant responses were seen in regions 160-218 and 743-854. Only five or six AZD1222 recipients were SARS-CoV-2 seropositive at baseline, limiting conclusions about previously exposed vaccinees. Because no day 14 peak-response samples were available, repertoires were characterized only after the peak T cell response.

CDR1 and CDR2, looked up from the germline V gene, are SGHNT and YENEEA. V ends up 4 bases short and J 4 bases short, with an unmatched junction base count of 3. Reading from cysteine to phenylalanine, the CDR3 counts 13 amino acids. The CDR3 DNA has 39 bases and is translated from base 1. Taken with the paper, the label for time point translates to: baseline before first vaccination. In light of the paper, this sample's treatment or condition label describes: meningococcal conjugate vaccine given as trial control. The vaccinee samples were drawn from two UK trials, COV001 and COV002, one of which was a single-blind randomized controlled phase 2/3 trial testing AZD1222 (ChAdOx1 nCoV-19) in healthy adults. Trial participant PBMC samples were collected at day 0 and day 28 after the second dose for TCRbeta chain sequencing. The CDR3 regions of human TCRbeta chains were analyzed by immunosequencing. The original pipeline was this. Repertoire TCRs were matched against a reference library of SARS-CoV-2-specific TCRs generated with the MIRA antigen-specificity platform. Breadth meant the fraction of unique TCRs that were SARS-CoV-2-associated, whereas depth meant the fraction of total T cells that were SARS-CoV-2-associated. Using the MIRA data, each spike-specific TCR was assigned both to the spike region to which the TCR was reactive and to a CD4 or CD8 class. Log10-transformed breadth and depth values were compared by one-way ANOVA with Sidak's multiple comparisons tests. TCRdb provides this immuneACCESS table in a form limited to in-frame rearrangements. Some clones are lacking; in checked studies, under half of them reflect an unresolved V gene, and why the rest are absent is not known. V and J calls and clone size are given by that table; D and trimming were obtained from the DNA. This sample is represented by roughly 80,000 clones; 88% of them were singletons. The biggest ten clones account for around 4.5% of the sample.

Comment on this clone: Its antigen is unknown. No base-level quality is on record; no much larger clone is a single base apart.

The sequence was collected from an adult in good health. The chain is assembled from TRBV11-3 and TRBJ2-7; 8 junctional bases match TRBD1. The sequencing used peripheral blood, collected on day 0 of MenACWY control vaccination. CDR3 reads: CASSSRTGYEQYF. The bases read TGTGCCAGCAGCTCCCGGACAGGGTACGAGCAGTACTTC.